This T cell receptor (beta chain) was captured by sequencing in a study of blood T cell repertoires in COVID-19. This CDR3 comprises 18 residues. TCRdb keeps only in-frame clones here, not all; method: immunoSEQ multiplex PCR. Of 230,000 or so clones in the sample, more than 75% were seen once. This TCR came from a man in his forties with active or convalescent COVID-19. The V and J genes are TRBV21-1 and TRBJ1-5; the table assigns TRBD1, which was not confirmed against the DNA. TRBV21-1 is a pseudogene segment. Sequenced sample: peripheral blood. The CDR3 DNA sequence: TGTGCCAGCAAGCAAGCGACAGGGGCTAGCTATAGCAATCAGCCCCAGCATTTT. This sequence encodes CASKQATGASYSNQPQHF.